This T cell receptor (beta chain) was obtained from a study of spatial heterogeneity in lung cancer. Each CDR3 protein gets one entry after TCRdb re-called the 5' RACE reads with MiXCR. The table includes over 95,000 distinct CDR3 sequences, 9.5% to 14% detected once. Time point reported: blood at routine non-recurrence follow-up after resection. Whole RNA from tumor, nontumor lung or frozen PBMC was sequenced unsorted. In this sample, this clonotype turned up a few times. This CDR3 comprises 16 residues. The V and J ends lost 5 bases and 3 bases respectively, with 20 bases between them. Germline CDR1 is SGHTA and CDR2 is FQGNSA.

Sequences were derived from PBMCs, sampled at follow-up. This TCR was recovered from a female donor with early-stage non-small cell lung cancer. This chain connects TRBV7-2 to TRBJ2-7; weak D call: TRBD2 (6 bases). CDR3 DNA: TGTGCCAGCAGCAAAGTGGCGGGGACGGCTGACTACGAGCAGTACTTC. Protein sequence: CASSKVAGTADYEQYF.